The 30 T cell receptor beta chains presented below share a single source sample, sequenced in a study of PD-1 blockade in classical Hodgkin lymphoma. Documented time point: cycle 4 day 1 (C4D1), after less than 7 weeks of nivolumab. Brentuximab vedotin exposure varied among the patients, all of whom had relapsed after autologous stem cell transplantation. Profiling relied on immunoSEQ multiplex PCR, and the TCRdb table lists in-frame clones only, not all of them. This table holds about 44,000 clones, roughly 65% found once. Sample: peripheral blood mononuclear cells (PBMCs), taken before the fourth cycle of nivolumab. Receptors were obtained from a human donor with classical Hodgkin lymphoma.

The chain joins TRBV28 to TRBJ2-7, with a weak D call TRBD1 (6 bases). Trimming left V 5 bases short and J 3 bases short, with 20 bases between. Germline loops: CDR1 MDHEN, CDR2 SYDVKM. The CDR3 spans 16 residues. CDR3 sequence reads: CASSPTGLGSHYEQYF. The CDR3 bases are TGTGCCAGCAGTCCAACAGGGTTGGGCTCTCACTACGAGCAGTACTTC. The full variable domain, rest sourced from reference TRBV28 and TRBJ2-7, is DVKVTQSSRYLVKRTGEKVFLECVQDMDHENMFWYRQDPGLGLRLIYFSYDVKMKEKGDIPEGYSVSREKKERFSLILESASTNQTSMYLCASSPTGLGSHYEQYFGPGTRLTVT.

The chain combines TRBV6-5 with TRBJ2-7, with 7 nucleotides matching TRBD2. Germline V gives CDR1 MNHEY, CDR2 SVGAGI. Unmatched junction bases numbered 7, after V lost 6 bases and J lost 2 bases. This CDR3 contains 14 residues. The CDR3 DNA follows: TGTGCCAGCAGCCCCCCTAGCGGAACCTACGAGCAGTACTTC. Its translation is CASSPPSGTYEQYF.

The count of this clone is one. V is TRBV27 and J is TRBJ1-6; TRBD1 matches at 9 bases. The length of the CDR3 is 16 residues. V lost 5 bases and J lost 6; bases outside the gene matches: 8. In germline, CDR1 is MNHEY, CDR2 SMNVEV (reference sequence). The CDR3 coding sequence is TGTGCCAGCAGTACACTGGGACAGGGAGGTAATTCACCCCTCCACTTT. As protein: CASSTLGQGGNSPLHF.

This clone came up a few times. The chain links TRBV2 to TRBJ1-1, with D uncertain. Germline CDR1 is SNHLY and CDR2 is FYNNEI. There are 17 residues in the CDR3. V shed 3 bases and J shed 3 bases, with 20 bases lying between them. CDR3 region: CASSEVVDQSTYTEAFF. The CDR3, as DNA: TGTGCCAGCAGTGAGGTTGTGGACCAGTCAACCTACACTGAAGCTTTCTTT.

A single count supports this clone. The chain couples TRBV5-8 to TRBJ2-1, with D tentatively TRBD2 (6 bases). V was clipped by 4 bases and J by 2 bases, with 16 bases between them. This CDR3 region has 16 residues. CDR1 and CDR2 from the germline V gene are SGHTS and YDEGEE. In nucleotides, the CDR3 is TGTGCCAGCAGCCCCGGAGGGGTCGACCCCTACAATGAGCAGTTCTTC. As protein: CASSPGGVDPYNEQFF.

The chain couples TRBV2 to TRBJ1-6, with 12 positions matching TRBD1. The CDR3 is made up of 15 amino acids. Losses at the gene ends were 6 bases for V and 6 bases for J; bases not matched to a gene: 3. Germline CDR1 and CDR2: SNHLY and FYNNEI. In DNA, the CDR3 is TGTGCCAGCAGGGGACAGGGGGCAAGTAATTCACCCCTCCACTTT. It encodes CASRGQGASNSPLHF.

The table lists this clone with a count of one. The chain is built from TRBV7-2 and TRBJ2-7; no definite D call. The CDR3 has 13 residues. Trimming took 3 bases from V and 4 from J, leaving 10 bases between them. The germline gives CDR1 SGHTA, CDR2 FQGNSA. CDR3 sequence (DNA): TGTGCCAGCAGCTTGTTAGTCCTTTACGAGCAGTACTTC. Translation: CASSLLVLYEQYF. The variable domain in full, completed from reference TRBV7-2 and TRBJ2-7, reads GAGVSQSPSNKVTEKGKDVELRCDPISGHTALYWYRQSLGQGLEFLIYFQGNSAPDKSGLPSDRFSAERTGGSVSTLTIQRTQQEDSAVYLCASSLLVLYEQYFGPGTRLTVT.

The chain links TRBV19 to TRBJ1-4; D gene uncertain. Trimming took 7 bases from V and 0 from J, leaving 12 bases between them. Germline loops: CDR1 LNHDA, CDR2 SQIVND (reference sequence). The CDR3 has 15 amino acids. This CDR3 is CASTSRYATNEKLFF. CDR3 coding DNA: TGTGCCAGTACTTCAAGATATGCAACTAATGAAAAACTGTTTTTT.

The rearrangement joins TRBV2 to TRBJ1-2, with D uncertain. The V end lost 3 bases, the J end lost 8 bases, and 13 bases lay between the germline ends. The CDR3 runs to 13 residues. CDR1 SNHLY and CDR2 FYNNEI come from the germline V gene. The DNA for the CDR3 is TGTGCCAGCAGTGATAAAAGGATAGAAGGCTACACCTTC. Residues: CASSDKRIEGYTF. Full variable domain (remainder filled in from reference TRBV2 and TRBJ1-2): EPEVTQTPSHQVTQMGQEVILRCVPISNHLYFYWYRQILGQKVEFLVSFYNNEISEKSEIFDDQFSVERPDGSNFTLKIRSTKLEDSAMYFCASSDKRIEGYTFGSGTRLTVV.

This clone was seen a few times. The rearrangement links TRBV9 to TRBJ2-2, with TRBD2 matching 8 bases. The trim removed 4 bases at V and 7 bases at J, leaving 6 bases unmatched. This CDR3 region has 14 residues. CDR1 and CDR2 (germline): SGDLS, YYNGEE. The CDR3: CASSYRTSFGELFF. As DNA, the CDR3 is TGTGCCAGCAGCTACCGGACTAGCTTCGGGGAGCTGTTTTTT.

This clone was observed a handful of times. The genes are TRBV6-5 and TRBJ1-2, with D perhaps TRBD1 (6 bases). Trimming removed 0 bases from V and 5 bases from J, with 10 bases in between. Germline V gene sequence: CDR1 MNHEY, CDR2 SVGAGI. The CDR3 consists of 14 residues. The chain's CDR3 is CASSYSDSEYGYTF. The CDR3 DNA follows: TGTGCCAGCAGTTACTCGGACAGCGAGTATGGCTACACCTTC.

The rearrangement links TRBV28 to TRBJ2-7; D uncertain. The CDR3 consists of 12 residues. Trimming left V 9 bases short and J 2 bases short, with 11 bases between. Germline CDR1 reads MDHEN; CDR2 reads SYDVKM. CDR3 protein: CASCGVPYEQYF. The CDR3 DNA is TGTGCCAGTTGTGGGGTACCCTACGAGCAGTACTTC.

The chain employs TRBV30 and TRBJ2-3; tentatively, D is TRBD2 (5 bases). CDR1 is GTSNPN, CDR2 SVGIG, per germline (reference sequence). The V and J ends lost 0 bases and 3 bases respectively, with 13 bases between them. The CDR3 runs to 15 residues. The CDR3 reads CAWSVLGRTTDTQYF. As DNA, the CDR3 is TGTGCCTGGAGTGTACTAGGGCGGACGACAGATACGCAGTATTTT.

V and J are TRBV5-6 and TRBJ2-5; 8 bases line up with TRBD1. Trimming at V came to 0 bases and at J to 5 bases, leaving 9 bases not matched to a gene. The CDR3 covers 16 residues. Germline CDR1 SGHDT, CDR2 YYEEEE. CDR3 sequence reads: CASSLEGRGRSETQYF. The CDR3, as DNA: TGTGCCAGCAGCTTGGAGGGCAGGGGGCGATCGGAGACCCAGTACTTC.

This clone has just one count. The rearrangement joins TRBV4-2 to TRBJ1-1; 7 bases are shared with TRBD1. With 3 bases clipped from V and 7 bases from J, the junction kept 5 bases outside the gene matches. Germline V gene lookup returns CDR1 LGHNA and CDR2 YNFKEQ. The CDR3 covers 13 residues. The CDR3 DNA reads as TGTGCCAGCAGCCAGGGTGACAGGGATGAAGCTTTCTTT. Amino acids: CASSQGDRDEAFF.

This chain joins TRBV7-2 and TRBJ1-2, with TRBD1 matching 9 bases. The CDR3 length is 13 residues. Germline V gene lookup returns CDR1 SGHTA and CDR2 FQGNSA. V lost 2 bases and J lost 8; bases outside the gene matches: 3. The CDR3 bases are TGTGCCAGCAGCTTAAGACAGGGGGGAGGCTACACCTTC. Its protein product is CASSLRQGGGYTF.

The V and J genes are TRBV6-1 and TRBJ1-5; 9 positions match TRBD1. Germline CDR1 is MNHNS and CDR2 is SASEGT. This CDR3 has 15 amino acids. The V and J ends lost 5 bases and 4 bases, in that order; junction bases with no gene match: 6. The CDR3 reads CASSPGTGTNQPQHF. CDR3 nucleotide sequence: TGTGCCAGCAGTCCCGGGACAGGGACAAATCAGCCCCAGCATTTT.

The V and J genes are TRBV29-1 and TRBJ1-2, with a possible D match to TRBD1 (5 bases). The CDR3 consists of 12 residues. The germline V and J ends were trimmed by 7 bases and 6 bases, with 15 bases remaining between them. Germline V gene lookup returns CDR1 SQVTM and CDR2 ANQGSEA. The CDR3 DNA follows: TGCAGCGCTTACTCGGGGGTGGATGGCTACACCTTC. Its translation is CSAYSGVDGYTF.

CDR3 amino acids: CASSPQTSGITYNEQFF. Here the CDR3 DNA reads TGTGCCAGCAGCCCCCAGACTAGCGGGATAACCTACAATGAGCAGTTCTTC. The rearrangement uses TRBV7-3 and TRBJ2-1; 11 bases are shared with TRBD2. This CDR3 spans 17 amino acids. Per germline, CDR1 SGHTA and CDR2 FQGTGA. V lost 5 bases, J lost 2 bases, and 8 bases stayed unmatched.

The chain links TRBV5-4 to TRBJ2-7; D is perhaps TRBD1 (6 bases). This CDR3 has 18 residues. Trimming took 3 bases from V and 0 from J, leaving 22 bases between them. From germline, CDR1 is SGHNT and CDR2 YYREEE (reference sequence). This chain's CDR3 is CASSYEDRIFQYSYEQYF. CDR3 bases: TGTGCCAGCAGCTACGAAGACAGGATCTTTCAATACTCCTACGAGCAGTACTTC. Using reference TRBV5-4 and TRBJ2-7 for the parts outside the CDR3, the full variable domain is ETGVTQSPTHLIKTRGQQVTLRCSSQSGHNTVSWYQQALGQGPQFIFQYYREEENGRGNFPPRFSGLQFPNYSSELNVNALELDDSALYLCASSYEDRIFQYSYEQYFGPGTRLTVT.

This clone was recorded a few times. The chain uses TRBV4-1 and TRBJ2-4, with TRBD2 as a possible D gene (6 bases). The CDR3 has 17 amino acids. From germline, CDR1 is MGHRA and CDR2 YSYEKL. With 1 base removed from V and 0 bases from J, the gap between germline ends came to 13 bases. CDR3 DNA sequence: TGCGCCAGCAGCCAAGCTCCGCAGGGACTAGCCAAAAACATTCAGTACTTC. It is translated as CASSQAPQGLAKNIQYF.

The genes are TRBV6-5 and TRBJ2-7, with 8 positions matching TRBD2. Germline values: CDR1 MNHEY, CDR2 SVGAGI. V was clipped by 6 bases and J by 7 bases; unmatched bases: 14. There are 15 residues in the CDR3. The CDR3 protein is CASSTQAGARGEQYF. In nucleotides, the CDR3 is TGTGCCAGCAGCACCCAAGCGGGGGCTAGGGGAGAGCAGTACTTC.

The chain carries TRBV2 and TRBJ1-5; D possibly corresponds to TRBD1 (5 bases). Germline V lookup: CDR1 SNHLY, CDR2 FYNNEI. The CDR3 totals 13 residues. Between the trimmed V and J ends, which lost 4 bases and 5 bases, there was a span of 9 bases. CDR3 nucleotide sequence: TGTGCCAGCAGTGCCGGGACGCATCAGCCCCAGCATTTT. It is translated as CASSAGTHQPQHF.

The CDR3 DNA follows: TGTGCCAGCAGTTTAGAGGGGGCGAGGTTTCGCGAGCAGTACTTC. Its protein product is CASSLEGARFREQYF. This sequence joins TRBV27 and TRBJ2-7; 7 positions match TRBD1. The ends lost 2 bases at V and 6 bases at J; junction bases unmatched: 10. The length of the CDR3 is 15 residues. Per germline, CDR1 MNHEY and CDR2 SMNVEV (reference sequence).

The chain recombines TRBV7-9 with TRBJ2-5; maybe TRBD1 (6 bases). The J call could be wrong; TRBJ2-7 is a better fit for the DNA end. Germline assignment: CDR1 SEHNR and CDR2 FQNEAQ (reference sequence). The CDR3 has 14 amino acids. CDR3 sequence reads: CASSLKQGPYEQYF. In DNA, the CDR3 is TGTGCCAGCAGCTTAAAACAGGGTCCCTACGAGCAGTACTTC.

V and J are TRBV27 and TRBJ2-7; no clear D. Trimming cost V 4 bases and J 13 bases, with 14 bases left between them. Looked up from germline, CDR1 is MNHEY and CDR2 is SMNVEV (reference sequence). The CDR3 totals 11 residues. CDR3 in DNA: TGTGCCAGCAGTTACCCCGGGCCTCTTTACTTC. As protein: CASSYPGPLYF.

V gene TRBV15 combines with J gene TRBJ1-3; D might be TRBD1 (5 bases). V shed 1 base and J shed 0 bases, with 10 bases lying between them. The CDR3 is 16 residues long. The V gene's germline CDR1 is LNHNV and CDR2 YYDKDF (reference sequence). The CDR3 reads CATSRVRDLSGNTIYF. CDR3 nucleotide sequence: TGTGCCACCAGCAGAGTCCGGGACCTCTCTGGAAACACCATATATTTT.

V usage is TRBV6-5 and J usage is TRBJ1-6, with 7 bases identical to TRBD1. CDR3 length equals 13 residues. J was trimmed by 8 bases and V by 6 bases; bases with no gene match: 4. CDR1 and CDR2 from the germline V gene are MNHEY and SVGAGI. In nucleotides, the CDR3 is TGTGCCAGCAGACAGGGGCCGGATTCACCCCTCCACTTT. It encodes CASRQGPDSPLHF.

This clone came up once. The chain recombines TRBV11-2 with TRBJ2-1, with D unresolved. This CDR3 spans 14 amino acids. Trimming shortened V by 1 base and J by 3 bases, and 7 bases separated the two germline ends. CDR1 and CDR2 from the germline V gene are SGHAT and FQNNGV. CDR3 residues: CASSLGTVYNEQFF. The CDR3 DNA reads TGTGCCAGCAGCTTAGGCACGGTCTACAATGAGCAGTTCTTC.

This chain joins TRBV28 and TRBJ2-2, with TRBD2 as a possible D gene (5 bases). V gave up 4 bases and J gave up 6 bases, with 12 bases separating them. Germline V gives CDR1 MDHEN, CDR2 SYDVKM. The CDR3 loop spans 14 amino acids. This CDR3 is CASSWTPRAGELFF. The CDR3 DNA is TGTGCCAGCAGTTGGACTCCGAGGGCCGGGGAGCTGTTTTTT.